The source of this T cell receptor beta chain is a study of cytomegalovirus exposure and HLA in healthy donors. Donors came from a validation cohort of over a hundred subjects, distinct from the first 666-subject cohort. TCRdb's table, derived via immunoSEQ multiplex PCR, lists solely in-frame clones and lacks some. The sample has about 95,000 clones, 85% seen once; the top ten hold approximately 22%. The CDR3 runs 18 residues. The junction had 5 bases not matched to a gene; V was cut back by 0 bases and J by 3 bases. Looked up from germline, CDR1 is SGDLS and CDR2 is YYNGEE. V gene TRBV9 combines with J gene TRBJ2-3, with 15 bases that match TRBD2. The clonotype was recovered from a man younger than 35 in good health and CMV-seropositive. Sequences were obtained from PBMCs. The DNA for the CDR3 is TGTGCCAGCAGCGTAGAAGGACTAGCGGGAGGGATGACAGATACGCAGTATTTT. Translating it yields CASSVEGLAGGMTDTQYF.